This T cell receptor beta chain was profiled in a study of shared clonotypes between healthy human individuals. Findings and limits, study-wide: Among donors, the sharing of clonotypes was expected to be influenced by sequencing depth.

In regard to this clone: Its target is unknown.

Study processing details: Owing to the provision of junction-only sequences devoid of quality scores by immunoSEQ, filtering differed. Clones were sequenced by immunoSEQ multiplex PCR, and TCRdb holds only the in-frame ones, with some missing. V, J and clone size were drawn from that table, and D and trimming were deduced from the DNA. The table includes millions of clones, about 92% detected once. This TCR came from a man aged 18-30 years in good health. Some clones in this sample may be carry-over from other donors' samples. The sample comprised naive CD4+ T cells from PBMCs. The subset here: CD45RA+ positively selected.

CDR3: CASGLEVRGYGYTF. The CDR3 DNA reads TGTGCTAGTGGTTTGGAAGTGCGGGGCTATGGCTACACCTTC. The chain joins TRBV12-5 to TRBJ1-2; D call uncertain. The germline CDR1 and CDR2 sequences are LGHNT and FRNRAP. V dropped 1 base and J dropped 4 bases, with 10 bases sitting between them. This CDR3 spans 14 amino acids.